This T cell receptor beta chain was retrieved from a study of blood T cell repertoires in COVID-19 (TCRdb year 2020). Regarding the study in general: Samples from collaborators originated in the United States, Italy and Spain and spanned both the acute and convalescent phases of COVID-19. Where available, HLA class I and class II types were taken from metadata supplied by the sample provider and were not determined by assay-based typing. The samples were drawn from the first 160 participants of the ongoing ImmuneRACE study and from 950 to 1,500 subjects provided by 6 global collaborators. The dataset comprised deeply sampled blood TCRbeta repertoires from subjects exposed to, actively infected with, or recovered from COVID-19. Sample metadata almost always included a de-identified subject ID, COVID-19 status, age in years and sex. The material from the prospective study consisted of cDNA or gDNA derived from T cells, B-cell-depleted T cells, or PBMCs. A freely available public database, intended as a resource for researchers studying the immune response to SARS-CoV-2, is where the repertoires were released.

Trimming leaves V shorter by 3 bases and J shorter by 4 bases, with the junction holding 11 bases beyond the gene matches. Via the germline V gene, CDR1 is SGHRS and CDR2 YFSETQ. The CDR3 has 16 amino acids, counting the end cysteine and phenylalanine. Of all the DNA, just the CDR3 is kept, 48 bases in frame from base 1. Collaborating institutions collected whole blood in K2EDTA tubes following their own protocols. Collaborator samples were shipped for TCRbeta analysis as frozen whole blood, isolated PBMCs, or DNA extracted from either sample type. Overall study outcomes, separate from this receptor: How much clinical and demographic metadata was included differed by source and by participant, and the metadata was provided uncurated.

Remarks on this clone: Its antigen remains undetermined. No base quality information exists; no much larger clone differs at one position.

TCRbeta CDR3 regions were amplified from genomic DNA by means of the immunoSEQ Assay, a bias-controlled multiplex PCR. On the study's bioinformatics: Within the assay, amplification of reference gene primers was used to estimate how many nucleated cells each sample contained. To quantify the absolute abundance of each unique TCRbeta CDR3 rearrangement, sequence reads were collapsed and filtered. Productive Simpson clonality was computed per sample as the square root of Simpson's diversity index over productive rearrangements. As stored in TCRdb, this immuneACCESS dataset retains in-frame rearrangements with V and J assigned. A fraction of the clones does not appear; measured against another copy, unresolved V genes explain less than half of the discrepancy, and the remainder lacks a known reason. V, J and clone size are taken as reported in that table, and D and trimming were inferred from the DNA itself. Here the sample has roughly 7,900 clones; approximately 86% occur a single time. Jointly, the top ten make up around 7.8% of the sample.

Material: peripheral blood. The V and J segments used are TRBV5-1 and TRBJ2-5; TRBD2 agrees with 8 junctional bases. The clonotype comes from a human donor with active COVID-19. The donor label of this sample is uncertain. The CDR3 region reads CASSSGGRAGAETQYF. The nucleotide sequence reads TGCGCCAGCAGCTCGGGGGGAAGAGCGGGAGCAGAGACCCAGTACTTC.